Each of the 27 T cell receptor beta chains below was sequenced from the same sample in a study of T cell changes during pregnancy in multiple sclerosis. The protocol was immunoSEQ multiplex PCR, while the TCRdb copy is restricted to in-frame clones and leaves out a portion. The sample has tens of thousands of clones; around 92% are singletons. Here the sequenced sample was peripheral blood, taken after pregnancy. The receptor set was obtained from a female donor with multiple sclerosis, enrolled in a pregnancy study.

V and J are TRBV5-3 and TRBJ1-3; 9 bases fit TRBD1. TRBV5-3 is classed as an ORF, of uncertain function. The CDR3 extends over 13 amino acids. V lost 4 bases to trimming and J lost 8 bases; unmatched junction nucleotides: 4. CDR3 bases: TGTGCCAGAAGCGGTGACAGGGGGGACACCATATATTTT. It yields the protein CARSGDRGDTIYF.

This rearrangement joins TRBV27 to TRBJ2-3, with 8 bases identical to TRBD2. Germline CDR1 MNHEY, CDR2 SMNVEV (reference sequence). The CDR3 is 15 amino acids. Trimming cost V 10 bases and J 1 base; bases outside gene matches: 10. The chain's CDR3 is CATISSSGRTDTQYF. In DNA form, the CDR3 reads TGTGCCACCATAAGTTCTAGCGGGCGCACAGATACGCAGTATTTT.

The V and J genes are TRBV11-3 and TRBJ1-1; D ambiguous. This CDR3 has 14 residues. Germline V CDR1 and CDR2: SGHNT, YENEEA. Trimming took 0 bases from V and 5 from J, leaving 10 bases between them. CDR3 region: CASSLDSDRTEAFF. The CDR3 DNA is TGTGCCAGCAGCTTAGATTCTGATCGGACTGAAGCTTTCTTT.

To note about this clone: A much more abundant neighbour one base away suggests this may be a read error. This rearrangement joins TRBV14 to TRBJ1-2; 8 bases align to TRBD1. The CDR3 totals 15 residues. With 4 bases clipped from V and 6 bases from J, the junction kept 10 bases outside the gene matches. Germline V gene sequence: CDR1 SGHDN, CDR2 FVKESK. In DNA form, the CDR3 reads TGTGCCAGCAGCCCAGGGCAGGGGGCAAGGGATGGCTACACCTTC. Translated, it gives CASSPGQGARDGYTF.

This chain links TRBV18 with TRBJ2-5, with 8 positions matching TRBD2. Germline CDR1 is KGHSH and CDR2 is LQKENI. Unmatched junction bases numbered 5, after V lost 3 bases and J lost 2 bases. The CDR3 totals 15 residues. Here the CDR3 DNA reads TGTGCCAGCTCACCGGGGAGCGGGGGACAAGAGACCCAGTACTTC. Translated: CASSPGSGGQETQYF.

This rearrangement joins TRBV19 to TRBJ2-3; 12 bases line up with TRBD2. There are 16 residues in the CDR3. Germline V gene data show CDR1 as LNHDA and CDR2 as SQIVND (reference sequence). After removal of 5 bases from V and 4 bases from J, the junction contained 7 bases not matched to a gene. CDR3 sequence: CASSSPSGGAADTQYF. The CDR3 DNA sequence: TGTGCCAGTAGTTCCCCTAGCGGGGGGGCAGCAGATACGCAGTATTTT.

The chain recombines TRBV9 with TRBJ1-5, with a tentative D call TRBD1 (6 bases). Germline CDR1 is SGDLS and CDR2 is YYNGEE. Trimming left V 3 bases short and J 5 bases short, with 12 bases between. The CDR3 covers 14 residues. CDR3 region: CASSEQGYDQPQHF. The CDR3 DNA sequence: TGTGCCAGCAGCGAACAGGGTTACGATCAGCCCCAGCATTTT.

The chain links TRBV5-5 to TRBJ1-5; unclear D gene. V was clipped by 4 bases and J by 4 bases, with 15 bases between them. The CDR3 is 15 amino acids. The germline CDR1 and CDR2 sequences are SGHKS and YYEKEE (reference sequence). The CDR3 loop reads CASSRGVPGNQPQHF. DNA of the CDR3: TGTGCCAGCAGCCGAGGCGTCCCCGGGAATCAGCCCCAGCATTTT.

This chain joins TRBV11-2 and TRBJ1-1; D is perhaps TRBD1 (6 bases). Trimming took 4 bases from V and 1 from J, leaving 10 bases between them. The CDR3 consists of 14 residues. CDR1 and CDR2 from the germline V gene are SGHAT and FQNNGV. The DNA of the CDR3 is TGTGCCAGCAGCTCAATGGGACAGAACACTGAAGCTTTCTTT. This sequence encodes CASSSMGQNTEAFF.

The genes are TRBV27 and TRBJ2-1; 9 bases agree with TRBD2. There are 16 residues in the CDR3. Germline CDR1 is MNHEY and CDR2 is SMNVEV (reference sequence). With 0 bases clipped from V and 8 bases from J, the junction kept 8 bases outside the gene matches. The CDR3 DNA follows: TGTGCCAGCAGTTTATCAGCTAGCGGGACGGGATATGAGCAGTTCTTC. Residues: CASSLSASGTGYEQFF.

In nucleotides, the CDR3 is TGTGCCAGCAGCCTGGTCTCGGACGAGCAGTACTTC. It is translated as CASSLVSDEQYF. The chain joins TRBV5-4 to TRBJ2-7; D ambiguous. Trimming stripped 4 bases from V and 5 bases from J, with 10 bases between. This CDR3 has 12 amino acids. Germline V lookup: CDR1 SGHNT, CDR2 YYREEE (reference sequence).

This clone showed up just once. This chain connects TRBV6-1 to TRBJ2-5, with 9 bases aligning to TRBD1. V lost 7 bases, J lost 0 bases, and 6 bases stayed unmatched. In germline, CDR1 is MNHNS, CDR2 SASEGT. The CDR3 has 15 amino acids. The chain's CDR3 is CASIRDRVNQETQYF. The CDR3 bases are TGTGCCAGCATCCGGGACAGGGTGAACCAAGAGACCCAGTACTTC.

The chain carries TRBV7-2 and TRBJ1-6; a weak D match, TRBD1 (6 bases). The CDR3 length is 17 residues. V dropped 2 bases and J dropped 6 bases, with 17 bases sitting between them. CDR1 is SGHTA, CDR2 FQGNSA, per germline. The CDR3: CASSLYRLGAGNSPLHF. For the CDR3, the DNA is TGTGCCAGCAGCTTATATCGTCTGGGGGCTGGTAATTCACCCCTCCACTTT.

The rearrangement links TRBV6-4 to TRBJ2-5; 11 nucleotides agree with TRBD2. After removal of 3 bases from V and 3 bases from J, the junction contained 3 bases not matched to a gene. Germline V CDR1 and CDR2: MRHNA, SNTAGT. This CDR3 contains 15 residues. DNA of the CDR3: TGTGCCAGCAGTGAACTAGCGGGGGACAAAGAGACCCAGTACTTC. Residues: CASSELAGDKETQYF.

CDR3 protein: CASSLEFGWARTRGGNEQFF. Written as DNA, the CDR3 is TGTGCCAGCAGCTTAGAATTTGGGTGGGCTAGGACACGGGGGGGCAATGAGCAGTTCTTC. The V call is TRBV11-2, the J call TRBJ2-1; 8 bases fit TRBD2. CDR1 is SGHAT and CDR2 is FQNNGV in the germline V gene. V lost 0 bases, J lost 6 bases, and 19 bases stayed unmatched. The CDR3 sequence is 20 residues long.

The chain is built from TRBV7-2 and TRBJ2-7; D is perhaps TRBD1 (6 bases). The germline V gene encodes CDR1 SGHTA and CDR2 FQGNSA. Trimming took 1 base from V and 4 from J, leaving 8 bases between them. This CDR3 spans 13 amino acids. The CDR3 sequence: CASSLETGYEQYF. CDR3 DNA sequence: TGTGCCAGCAGCTTAGAGACAGGTTACGAGCAGTACTTC.

This chain connects TRBV7-9 to TRBJ2-1; D not resolved. From germline, CDR1 is SEHNR and CDR2 FQNEAQ (reference sequence). The CDR3 has 14 residues. V gave up 1 base and J gave up 5 bases, with 9 bases separating them. CDR3 residues: CASSLGRQDNEQFF. CDR3 nucleotide sequence: TGTGCCAGCAGCTTAGGGCGCCAGGACAATGAGCAGTTCTTC.

CDR3 protein: CASSPRDTLNYEQYF. In nucleotides, the CDR3 is TGTGCCAGCAGCCCTCGGGATACACTCAACTACGAGCAGTACTTC. The chain recombines TRBV9 with TRBJ2-7; tentative D call: TRBD2 (5 bases). The CDR3 has 15 residues. V lost 4 bases to trimming and J lost 3 bases, with 17 bases between them. Germline values: CDR1 SGDLS, CDR2 YYNGEE.

The CDR3, as DNA: TGTGCCAGCAGCTTAGGAGGGGACTCTGGAAACACCATATATTTT. This codes for CASSLGGDSGNTIYF. This chain joins TRBV7-3 and TRBJ1-3; D is perhaps TRBD1 (5 bases). Germline V lookup: CDR1 SGHTA, CDR2 FQGTGA. The CDR3 runs 15 residues. Trimming took 2 bases from V and 0 from J, leaving 8 bases between them.

In DNA form, the CDR3 reads TGTGCCATCAGTGAAGGGACAGGGGACGTCTACGAGCAGTACTTC. It is translated as CAISEGTGDVYEQYF. The chain links TRBV10-3 to TRBJ2-7, with TRBD1 identical over 10 bases. Germline assignment: CDR1 ENHRY and CDR2 SYGVKD. This CDR3 contains 15 residues. V shed 3 bases, J shed 3 bases, and the junction held 5 bases outside the gene matches.

The chain links TRBV27 to TRBJ1-1; 7 bases map to TRBD1. CDR3 size: 13 residues. The germline V gene encodes CDR1 MNHEY and CDR2 SMNVEV (reference sequence). Trimming took 8 bases from V and 6 from J; bases not matched to a gene: 9. As DNA, the CDR3 is TGTGCCAGCGCACAGGGGATGAGGGCTGAAGCTTTCTTT. Translation gives CASAQGMRAEAFF.

The rearrangement uses TRBV7-9 and TRBJ2-7; the D gene is possibly TRBD2 (6 bases). This CDR3 has 17 amino acids. Germline V lookup: CDR1 SEHNR, CDR2 FQNEAQ (reference sequence). Between the trimmed V and J ends, which lost 4 bases and 6 bases, there was a span of 25 bases. This CDR3 is CASSSNSLGGLSGEQYF. In nucleotides, the CDR3 is TGTGCCAGCAGCTCGAACTCGCTCGGAGGGTTATCTGGCGAGCAGTACTTC.

The V gene is TRBV6-5, the J gene TRBJ2-5; possible D gene TRBD2, 5 bases. V shed 6 bases and J shed 0 bases, with 8 bases lying between them. The CDR3 spans 13 residues. Germline assignment: CDR1 MNHEY and CDR2 SVGAGI. For the CDR3, the DNA is TGTGCCAGCAGCCCCGGGAACCAAGAGACCCAGTACTTC. It is translated as CASSPGNQETQYF.

V usage is TRBV13 and J usage is TRBJ2-1; the D gene is possibly TRBD1 (5 bases). The V end lost 2 bases, the J end lost 6 bases, and 11 bases lay between the germline ends. The CDR3 has 14 amino acids. CDR1 and CDR2 from the germline V gene are PRHDT and FYEKMQ (reference sequence). The CDR3 sequence is CASSLTGVGNEQFF. In DNA, the CDR3 is TGTGCCAGCAGCTTAACAGGTGTCGGCAATGAGCAGTTCTTC. Complete variable domain (other parts from reference TRBV13 and TRBJ2-1): AAGVIQSPRHLIKEKRETATLKCYPIPRHDTVYWYQQGPGQDPQFLISFYEKMQSDKGSIPDRFSAQQFSDYHSELNMSSLELGDSALYFCASSLTGVGNEQFFGPGTRLTVL.

This clone was detected only once. The DNA for the CDR3 is TGCAGCGTTCACCTAGGGAGCGGGGAGCTGTTTTTT. Encoded protein: CSVHLGSGELFF. V gene TRBV29-1 combines with J gene TRBJ2-2, with TRBD2 as a possible D gene (5 bases). Germline V gives CDR1 SQVTM, CDR2 ANQGSEA. The CDR3 spans 12 residues. The V gene lost 5 bases and the J gene lost 7 bases, with 11 bases spanning the gap.

This clone was recorded once. The chain joins TRBV7-6 to TRBJ1-4; 7 bases are a match to TRBD1. The CDR3 has 19 amino acids. Germline-derived CDR1 and CDR2 are SGHVS and FNYEAQ. The V and J ends lost 5 bases and 2 bases, in that order; junction bases with no gene match: 17. The CDR3 region is CASSPRGPTGRITNEKLFF. CDR3 bases: TGTGCCAGCAGCCCACGAGGCCCGACAGGGAGGATCACTAATGAAAAACTGTTTTTT. The complete variable domain, with remaining parts taken from reference TRBV7-6 and TRBJ1-4, reads GAGVSQSPRYKVTKRGQDVALRCDPISGHVSLYWYRQALGQGPEFLTYFNYEAQQDKSGLPNDRFSAERPEGSISTLTIQRTEQRDSAMYRCASSPRGPTGRITNEKLFFGSGTQLSVL.

The chain carries TRBV7-2 and TRBJ1-5; possibly TRBD1 for D (5 bases). V shed 4 bases and J shed 7 bases, with 11 bases lying between them. There are 13 residues in the CDR3. Germline CDR1 SGHTA, CDR2 FQGNSA. As DNA, the CDR3 is TGTGCCAGCAGCTCCGGGGGGGACCAGCCCCAGCATTTT. Translated: CASSSGGDQPQHF.